This TCR beta chain was obtained from a study of human T cells and chemical hapten exposure. Study information: Variation in per-sample TCR yields came mainly from small pooled library volume differences.

Authors' data handling: Counts of TCRs in each sample centred on a median of about 99,000 and extended from around 25,000 to 690,000. Via MiXCR, TCRdb re-called the RACE reads, giving one row per CDR3 protein. The V and J calls shown here were made by TCRdb, not taken from the authors' results. This table has approximately 180,000 distinct CDR3 sequences, roughly 30% appearing once. This clonotype was picked up a small number of times. Its specificity is not known. Study-level results: The study found that DPC sensitization did not change TCRs above 1 in 1000 frequency. Expanded TCRs grouped into significantly more large CDR3 similarity clusters than controls produced.

Noted time point: pre-sensitization, week 0. Treatment denoted: therapeutic diphenylcyclopropenone sensitization with weekly scalp DPC. This specimen consisted of whole blood, obtained in connection with sensitization to the hapten diphenylcyclopropenone (DPC). The sequence was collected from a woman aged 25 to 45 with alopecia areata. Some clones in this sample may be carry-over from other donors' samples.

CDR3 sequence reads: CSARSSTGGFGQYF. Written as DNA, the CDR3 is TGCAGTGCTAGATCTTCGACAGGGGGCTTCGGGCAGTATTTT. The rearrangement links TRBV20-1 to TRBJ2-3, with 10 nucleotides matching TRBD1. Per germline, CDR1 DFQATT and CDR2 SNEGSKA (reference sequence). V trimming: 2 bases; J trimming: 11 bases; junction bases outside the gene matches: 10. The CDR3 covers 14 residues.